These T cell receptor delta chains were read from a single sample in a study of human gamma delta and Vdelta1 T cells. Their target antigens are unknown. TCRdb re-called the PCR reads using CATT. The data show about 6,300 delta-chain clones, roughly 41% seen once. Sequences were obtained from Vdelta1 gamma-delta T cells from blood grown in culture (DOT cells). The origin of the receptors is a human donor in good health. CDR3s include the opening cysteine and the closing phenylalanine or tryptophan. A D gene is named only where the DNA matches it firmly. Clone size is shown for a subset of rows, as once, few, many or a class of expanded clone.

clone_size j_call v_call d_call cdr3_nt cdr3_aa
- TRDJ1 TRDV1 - TGTGCTCTTGGGGAACGGACGCGTCTCCACGAGGATAAACTCATCTTT CALGERTRLHEDKLIF
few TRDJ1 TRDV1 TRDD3 TGTGCTCTTGGGGAAAGCTGGAGGGGGATACGCACGGTCGATAAACTCATCTTT CALGESWRGIRTVDKLIF
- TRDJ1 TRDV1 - TGTGCTCTTGGGGGAGGCCTACGAACGTGGCCTGGGGAGACACGGAAGGGAACGACCGATAAACTCATCTTT CALGGGLRTWPGETRKGTTDKLIF
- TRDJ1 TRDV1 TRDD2 TGTGCTCTTGGGGAACTCTTCCTATCCCGTATGACCCCGTACACCGATAAACTCATCTTT CALGELFLSRMTPYTDKLIF
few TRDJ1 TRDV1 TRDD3 TGTGCTCTTGGGGAACTTATAGGGGGGGATACGCGATCCGATAAACTCATCTTT CALGELIGGDTRSDKLIF
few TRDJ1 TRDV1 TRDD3 TGTGCTCTTGGGGAACTCTTACCCTACCTGGATACTGGGGGATATAGGTACACCGATAAACTCATCTTT CALGELLPYLDTGGYRYTDKLIF
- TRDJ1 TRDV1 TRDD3 TGTGCTCTTGGGCCCTCTGGGGCTTCATCATGGCACTACTGGGGGATACGCGTAACCGATAAACTCATCTTT CALGPSGASSWHYWGIRVTDKLIF
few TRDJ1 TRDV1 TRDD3 TGTGCTCTTGGGGAACCTTCCCTTACTGGGGGAATAGGAGATAAACTCATCTTT CALGEPSLTGGIGDKLIF
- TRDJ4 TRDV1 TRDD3 TGTGCTCTTGGGGAACTTGAGGAGTACTGGGGGATACGGACCCTGATCTTT CALGELEEYWGIRTLIF
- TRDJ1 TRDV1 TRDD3 TGTGCTCTTGGGGAAACGCTATTCCTACATGGGGGATACGGCTACGATAAACTCATCTTC CALGETLFLHGGYGYDKLIF
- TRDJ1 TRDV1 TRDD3 TGTGCTCTTGGGGAACCTAAGACTAATCTCGTACGCTGGGGGACCACCGATAAACTCATCTTT CALGEPKTNLVRWGTTDKLIF
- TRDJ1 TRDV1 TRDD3 TGTGCTCTTGGCCGCCTTTACCATCCGGGGGATACATCCGGAGGAACCGATAAACTCATCTTT CALGRLYHPGDTSGGTDKLIF
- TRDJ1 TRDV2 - TGTGCCTGTGACACCAACCCCCCATACGGTCTCATCTTT CACDTNPPYGLIF
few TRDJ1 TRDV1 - TGTGCTCTTGGGATGTTTGTCTACACCGATAAACTCATCTTT CALGMFVYTDKLIF
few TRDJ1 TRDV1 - TGTGCTCTTGGGGAATTTTCCCCATCGTACTGGGAGGTCGATAAACTCATCTTT CALGEFSPSYWEVDKLIF
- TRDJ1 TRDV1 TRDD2 TGTGCTCTTGGGGAAGTTTCTTCCTACACACATGGGGCCGATAAACTCATCTTT CALGEVSSYTHGADKLIF
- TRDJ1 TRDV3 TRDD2 TGTGCCTTTAGCATTCCTACGAAAAGGACGACCGATAAACTCATCTTT CAFSIPTKRTTDKLIF
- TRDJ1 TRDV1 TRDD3 TGTGCTCTTGGGGAGGGGGGACCCCATTCCTACAAACCCCCCCCGTACTGGGGGATACAACACCACGATAAACTCATCTTT CALGEGGPHSYKPPPYWGIQHHDKLIF
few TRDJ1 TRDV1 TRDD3 TGTGCTCTTGGGGACACCTTCCCGCCTTCCGGGGTAGGGGTCTTACTGGGGGATACGAAGAAACTCATCTTT CALGDTFPPSGVGVLLGDTKKLIF
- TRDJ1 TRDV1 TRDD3 TGTGCTCTTGGGACTTGGGGGAACACCGATAAACTCATCTTT CALGTWGNTDKLIF
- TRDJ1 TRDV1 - TGTGCTCTTGGGGGGGACACCGATAAACTCATCTTT CALGGDTDKLIF
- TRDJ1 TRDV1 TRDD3 TGTGCTCTTCTTCCCGACTTAGGAGGGGATACGTACACCGATAAACTCATCTTT CALLPDLGGDTYTDKLIF
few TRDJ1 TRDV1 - TGTGCTCTTGGGGCAAATCTACGGGCTGGGCTTTACACCGATAAACTCATCTTT CALGANLRAGLYTDKLIF
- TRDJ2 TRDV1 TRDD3 TGTGCTCTTGGGGAACTTCCCTACGGGGGATACCAGGCTTTGACAGCACAACTCTTCTTT CALGELPYGGYQALTAQLFF
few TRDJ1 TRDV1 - TGTGCTCTTGGGGGCCGAGTTGGGGGGTACACCGATAAACTCATCTTT CALGGRVGGYTDKLIF
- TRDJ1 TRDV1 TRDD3 TGTGCTCTTGGGGAGGCCAGGCTTACCGCCTTGGGGGGATACGGGAACACCGATAAACTCATCTTT CALGEARLTALGGYGNTDKLIF
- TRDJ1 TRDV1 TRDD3 TGTGCTCTTGGGGAAGACAGGACCTACCGGTACTGGGGGATACTATACACCGATAAACTCATCTTT CALGEDRTYRYWGILYTDKLIF
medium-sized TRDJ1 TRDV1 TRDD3 TGTGCTCTTGGGGAACGAGCTTACTGGGGGATGCCGTTAGATAAACTCATCTTT CALGERAYWGMPLDKLIF
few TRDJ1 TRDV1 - TGTGCTCTTGGGCCTTGTGGGGGGAATCTAACACCCACCGATAAACTCATCTTT CALGPCGGNLTPTDKLIF
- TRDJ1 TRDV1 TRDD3 TGTGCTCTTGGGGAGGTTTCCAAGGGAACTACTGGGGTTACGTACACCGATAAACTCATCTTT CALGEVSKGTTGVTYTDKLIF
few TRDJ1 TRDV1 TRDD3 TGTGCTCTTGGCTCCCTAAAGCACCCCGCGGGCTGGGGGATGAACCATTTGTACACCGATAAACTCATCTTT CALGSLKHPAGWGMNHLYTDKLIF
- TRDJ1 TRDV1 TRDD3 TGTGCTCTTGGGGAACTCGGCCCCCCTCCGTACTGGGGGATACGCGGGGGCACCGATAAACTCATCTTT CALGELGPPPYWGIRGGTDKLIF
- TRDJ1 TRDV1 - TGTGCTCTTGGGGAACTAGACCCTCCTCCACGCTCAATACGGGGCACCGATAAACTCATCTTT CALGELDPPPRSIRGTDKLIF
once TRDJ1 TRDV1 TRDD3 TGTGCTCTTGGGGAACTCTTACCGGATTGGGGGAAGTTCGATAAACTCATCTTT CALGELLPDWGKFDKLIF
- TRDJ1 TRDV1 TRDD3 TGTGCTCTTGGGGAACTCCCCTGGAGGGCCTTACTGGGGGACATCACCGATAAACTCATCTTT CALGELPWRALLGDITDKLIF
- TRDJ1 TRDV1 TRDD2 TGTGCTCTTGGGGAATTCCTACAACCTCCCACGGGACTGTGGGCTAAGGCCAGTACCACCGATAAACTCATCTTT CALGEFLQPPTGLWAKASTTDKLIF
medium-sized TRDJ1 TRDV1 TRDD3 TGTGCTCTTGGGGAACTGTGGAGGCTGGGGGATTCCAATCCCGCTAAACTCATCTTT CALGELWRLGDSNPAKLIF
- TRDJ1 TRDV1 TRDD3 TGTGCTCTTGGGCACCTTCCCCGGTACTGGGGGCCAAACACCGATAAACTCATCTTT CALGHLPRYWGPNTDKLIF
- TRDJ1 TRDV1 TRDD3 TGTGCTCTTGGGGAACTAAACTTTCGTACTGGGGCCCCGTACACCGATAAACTCATCTTT CALGELNFRTGAPYTDKLIF
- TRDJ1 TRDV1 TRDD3 TGTGCTCTTGGGGTTCAGACCCACAAATTACTGGGGGATAAGAAGTGGGGCACCGATAAACTCATCTTT CALGVQTHKLLGDKKWGTDKLIF
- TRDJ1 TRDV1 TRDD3 TGTGCTCTTGGGGACCACTTCCTATGGTCTCCCTCGGACTGGGGGATACGCTCCGATAAACTCATCTTT CALGDHFLWSPSDWGIRSDKLIF
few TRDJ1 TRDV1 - TGTGCTCTTGGGGAACGCGGGAGAGGGCGTAATAAATCCGAATACACCGATAAACTCATCTTT CALGERGRGRNKSEYTDKLIF
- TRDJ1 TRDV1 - TGTGCTCTTTTCCCCCCACGTCCCCCTGGGGATTCATACACCGATAAACTCATCTTT CALFPPRPPGDSYTDKLIF
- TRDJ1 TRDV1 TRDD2 TGTGCTCTAGGGCCTTCCTACTCTCGGGGGGGGGATTTCCCCGATAAACTCATCTTT CALGPSYSRGGDFPDKLIF
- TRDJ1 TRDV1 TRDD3 TGTGCTCTTGGGGGCACTGGGGGATGCACCGATAAACTCATCTTT CALGGTGGCTDKLIF
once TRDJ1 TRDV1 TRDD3 TGTGCTCTTGGGGAACCCGGTAGTCCTTGGGACGGGGGGATAGGGTTACAAAACACCGATAAACTCATCTTT CALGEPGSPWDGGIGLQNTDKLIF
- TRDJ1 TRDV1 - TGTGCTCTTGGGGGACCCTCCCCCTCCCTGATTTATGGGTTGTTAGAACATTTCGACAAGCATACCGATAAACTCATCTTT CALGGPSPSLIYGLLEHFDKHTDKLIF
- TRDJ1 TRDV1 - TGTGCTCTTGGGGAACACCCGGGTGGACGAACAGGGATAGTTGAGACCGATAAACTCATCTTT CALGEHPGGRTGIVETDKLIF
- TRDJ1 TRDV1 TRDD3 TGTGCTCTTGGGGATGGCGGATCACGTTCTCTTTTACTGGGGGATACTTATAGTAAACTCATCTTT CALGDGGSRSLLLGDTYSKLIF
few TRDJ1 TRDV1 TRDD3 TGTGCTCTTGGGGAACTAGACCCTACTGAAGTCTGGGGGATCCCGTACACCGATAAACTCATCTTT CALGELDPTEVWGIPYTDKLIF
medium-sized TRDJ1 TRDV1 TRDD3 TGTGCTCTTGGGGAACTAATCGGGCTGGGGGATCGGGTGTACACCGATAAACTCATCTTT CALGELIGLGDRVYTDKLIF
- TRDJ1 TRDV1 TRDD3 TGTGCTCTTGGGGAGTTCCTACCCCTGGGGGATCCGTACACCGATAAACTCATCTTT CALGEFLPLGDPYTDKLIF
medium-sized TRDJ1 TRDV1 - TGTGCTCTTGGGGAACTTGGGCCCGATAAACTCATCTTT CALGELGPDKLIF
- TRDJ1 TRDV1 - TGTGCTCTTGGGGAACTTAGTCCTACGGAGGGGGGAGGCACCGATAAACTCATCTTT CALGELSPTEGGGTDKLIF
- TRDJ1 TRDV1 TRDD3 TGTGCTCTTGGGGACCCGTTTACGGGGGGATACGCTTCCCAAGCCGATAAACTCATCTTT CALGDPFTGGYASQADKLIF